A selection of T cell receptor beta chains follows, all from one sample in a study of blood T cell repertoires in COVID-19. Data came from immunoSEQ multiplex PCR; TCRdb stores just in-frame clones and leaves some out. The repertoire holds 250,000 or so clones, with around 90% as singletons. Sample: peripheral blood. These receptors all stem from a woman aged 55-70 years with COVID-19, enrolled during active disease. The CDR3 runs from the conserved cysteine through the conserved F or W. A D gene is named only where the DNA matches it firmly. Rows give clone size only sometimes, using once, few, many, or a class for an expanded clone.

v_call	j_call	clone_size	cdr3_length	d_call	cdr3_nt	cdr3_aa
TRBV27	TRBJ1-1	-	11	TRBD1	TGTGCCAGCAGGACAGGGGTTGAAGCTTTCTTT	CASRTGVEAFF
TRBV24-1	TRBJ2-7	-	17	-	TGTGCCACCAGTGACCTATCTATCGTACGGGGTCCCTACGAGCAGTACTTC	CATSDLSIVRGPYEQYF
TRBV28	TRBJ2-4	-	15	-	TGTGCCAGCAGGACTTTAGGGGCGTCCAAAAACATTCAGTACTTC	CASRTLGASKNIQYF
TRBV5-1	TRBJ1-6	-	15	TRBD1	TGCGCCAGCAACTGGGGAGGTCGGGACAGAGCACCCCTCCACTTT	CASNWGGRDRAPLHF
TRBV27	TRBJ2-5	-	13	-	TGTGCCAGCAGCCCTTCGTACCAAGAGACCCAGTACTTC	CASSPSYQETQYF
TRBV28	TRBJ2-5	-	16	-	TGTGCCAGCAGTTCCGCCGGGGACACCTTCGGCGAGACCCAGTACTTC	CASSSAGDTFGETQYF
TRBV5-1	TRBJ2-3	-	14	TRBD2	TGCGCCAGCAGCCCGACTAGCGGAAGAGATACGCAGTATTTT	CASSPTSGRDTQYF
TRBV20-1	TRBJ1-2	-	13	-	TGCAGTGCTAGTGCAGGGCTCGCCTATGGCTACACCTTC	CSASAGLAYGYTF
TRBV3-1/TRBV3-2	TRBJ1-5	-	14	TRBD1	TGTGCCAGCAGCCTGACAGGGATGGATCAGCCCCAGCATTTT	CASSLTGMDQPQHF
TRBV5-1	TRBJ2-3	-	12	-	TGCGCCAGCAGCTTAGTGGGGCCTACGCAGTATTTT	CASSLVGPTQYF
TRBV2	TRBJ1-5	-	15	TRBD1	TGTGCCAGCAGGGCGGACAGGACGGGCAATCAGCCCCAGCATTTT	CASRADRTGNQPQHF
TRBV28	TRBJ2-3	-	15	TRBD2	TGTGCCAGCAGCTTACTAGCGGGAGATAGGCATACGCAGTATTTT	CASSLLAGDRHTQYF
TRBV15	TRBJ1-5	-	17	-	TGTGCCACCAGCAGAGATCTAGGTGTAGGTGGCAATCAGCCCCAGCATTTT	CATSRDLGVGGNQPQHF
TRBV7-7	TRBJ2-7	-	13	-	TGTGCCAGCAGCTCAGCGGCGGGCTACGAGCAGTACTTC	CASSSAAGYEQYF
TRBV21-1	TRBJ2-7	-	15	-	TGTGCCAGCAGCTTAGGGAAACAGGGCGATTGCGAGCAGTACTTC	CASSLGKQGDCEQYF
TRBV27	TRBJ1-1	once	15	TRBD1	TGTGCCAGCAGTCCACGGACAGGGTGGGGTGGTGAAGCTTTCTTT	CASSPRTGWGGEAFF
TRBV7-9	TRBJ1-5	-	11	-	TGTGCCAGCAGCCACGGGGGACCCCAGCATTTT	CASSHGGPQHF
TRBV6-2/TRBV6-3	TRBJ1-1	-	15	TRBD1	TGTGCCAGCAGTTCCTTCTGGGACAGGGACACTGAAGCTTTCTTT	CASSSFWDRDTEAFF
TRBV29-1	TRBJ2-7	-	15	-	TGCAGCGTTGGGGATCGGGGAGCCGGGGGATACGAGCAGTACTTC	CSVGDRGAGGYEQYF
TRBV19	TRBJ2-1	-	12	-	TGTGCCAGTAGTATAGCACCCAGGAAGCAGTTCTTC	CASSIAPRKQFF
TRBV5-1	TRBJ2-3	-	15	-	TGCGCCAGCAGCACTCAGATGGGACTCACAGATACGCAGTATTTT	CASSTQMGLTDTQYF
TRBV6-2/TRBV6-3	TRBJ1-2	few	13	-	TGTGCCAGCAGCCTCGCCAACCAGTATGGCTACACCTTC	CASSLANQYGYTF
TRBV5-1	TRBJ2-1	once	16	TRBD2	TGCGCCAGCAGCTTGGCCGGGACTAGCGGGGTCAATGAGCAGTTCTTC	CASSLAGTSGVNEQFF
TRBV5-6	TRBJ2-7	once	16	TRBD2	TGTGCCAGCAGCGCCCCGACTAGCGGGAGAACCCACGAGCAGTACTTC	CASSAPTSGRTHEQYF
TRBV6-2/TRBV6-3	TRBJ1-4	once	18	TRBD1	TGTGCCAGCAGTTACTCATCCGGGACAGGGGCAACTAATGAAAAACTGTTTTTT	CASSYSSGTGATNEKLFF
TRBV3-1/TRBV3-2	TRBJ2-3	-	14	-	TGTGCCAGCAGCCGGGCGGGAAAGACGGATACGCAGTATTTT	CASSRAGKTDTQYF
TRBV5-8	TRBJ1-1	-	14	-	TGTGCCAGCAGCTTATTAGGGGGAAGTACTGAAGCTTTCTTT	CASSLLGGSTEAFF
TRBV5-1	TRBJ2-7	-	14	TRBD1	TGCGCCAGCAGCGGCGGACAGGGTCCCCACGAGCAGTACTTC	CASSGGQGPHEQYF
TRBV27	TRBJ2-2	-	11	-	TGTGCCAGCCGAGAGTTTGGGGAGCTGTTTTTT	CASREFGELFF
TRBV29-1	TRBJ1-1	-	15	-	TGCAGCGTTGAACACGTGGGGGGGGGCTACACTGAAGCTTTCTTT	CSVEHVGGGYTEAFF
TRBV20-1	TRBJ1-2	-	11	-	TGCAGTGCTCGCCAGGGGTCTGGCTACACCTTC	CSARQGSGYTF
TRBV19	TRBJ1-5	-	16	-	TGTGCCAGTAGTATTGACAGGAGCCATAGCAATCAGCCCCAGCATTTT	CASSIDRSHSNQPQHF
TRBV7-9	TRBJ2-5	-	14	TRBD2	TGTGCCAGCAGCTTTGGCGGGAGTAGCGAGACCCAGTACTTC	CASSFGGSSETQYF
TRBV6-2/TRBV6-3	TRBJ2-7	-	18	TRBD1	TGTGCCAGCAGTTACTCTGGGTCCGGACAGGGGTACTCCTACGAGCAGTACTTC	CASSYSGSGQGYSYEQYF
TRBV7-9	TRBJ1-3	-	16	-	TGTGCCAGCAGCTTACCTAGTGGGTTAGCTGGAAACACCATATATTTT	CASSLPSGLAGNTIYF
TRBV24-1	TRBJ1-2	-	15	-	TGTGCCACCAGTGACCCGTCAGAGGGAAACTATGGCTACACCTTC	CATSDPSEGNYGYTF
TRBV28	TRBJ2-5	-	13	TRBD2	TGTGCCAGCAGGACAGCGGGAGGAGAGACCCAGTACTTC	CASRTAGGETQYF
TRBV5-1	TRBJ1-3	-	15	-	TGCGCCAGCAGCTTGGAGGGGAACTCTGGAAACACCATATATTTT	CASSLEGNSGNTIYF
TRBV25-1	TRBJ2-2	-	15	TRBD2	TGTGCCAGCAGTGTCAACGGGGGGACCACCGGGGAGCTGTTTTTT	CASSVNGGTTGELFF
TRBV7-7	TRBJ2-2	-	15	-	TGTGCCAGCAGCTTAGTGGGCTCAAACACCGGGGAGCTGTTTTTT	CASSLVGSNTGELFF
TRBV5-1	TRBJ1-1	-	12	-	TGCGCCAGCAGCACCGGTTGGACTGAAGCTTTCTTT	CASSTGWTEAFF
TRBV29-1	TRBJ1-2	-	11	-	TGCAGCGTGGAGTTTCTCTATGGCTACACCTTC	CSVEFLYGYTF
TRBV7-2	TRBJ1-1	-	14	TRBD1	TGTGCCAGCAGCTTGGAGGGGGCGGGCACTGAAGCTTTCTTT	CASSLEGAGTEAFF
TRBV6-2/TRBV6-3	TRBJ2-1	-	11	-	TGTGCCAGCAGTCTATACAATGAGCAGTTCTTC	CASSLYNEQFF
TRBV20-1	TRBJ2-1	once	14	TRBD2	TGCAGTGCTAGTCAGACGGGAGCGGGGAATGAGCAGTTCTTC	CSASQTGAGNEQFF
TRBV5-6	TRBJ1-6	-	16	TRBD1	TGTGCCAGCAGCGAGATGGGGACAGGGGTTTATTCACCCCTCCACTTT	CASSEMGTGVYSPLHF
TRBV15	TRBJ2-1	once	18	TRBD2	TGTGCCACCAGCAGAGAGGTAGCGGGAGGGGCGGGGTACAATGAGCAGTTCTTC	CATSREVAGGAGYNEQFF
TRBV4-2	TRBJ1-5	-	16	-	TGTGCCAGCAGCCAAGTATCCGGGAATAGCAATCAGCCCCAGCATTTT	CASSQVSGNSNQPQHF
TRBV10-3	TRBJ2-7	-	16	TRBD1	TGTGCCATCAGCTCCCAATTATCCGGGACAGGGGCCGAGCAGTACTTC	CAISSQLSGTGAEQYF
TRBV5-4	TRBJ2-2	-	14	-	TGTGCCAGCAGATTACAGGGGAACACCGGGGAGCTGTTTTTT	CASRLQGNTGELFF
TRBV19	TRBJ2-1	-	16	TRBD2	TGTGCCAGTGGAGGGACTAGCGGGGTTGGGACGGGTGAGCAGTTCTTC	CASGGTSGVGTGEQFF